The rows below give T cell receptor beta chains drawn from one sample of a study of blood T cell repertoires in COVID-19. Only in-frame clones appear in the TCRdb table, and some are missing; sequencing was by immunoSEQ multiplex PCR. The sample yields 50,000 or so clones, about 90% seen once. Sequencing was performed on peripheral blood. All receptors come from a human donor with active COVID-19. The donor label of this sample is uncertain. CDR3s include the opening cysteine and the closing phenylalanine or tryptophan. The D gene is left open where the match is weak. Clone size, where shown, is once, few, many, or a class for clones that have expanded.

V gene: TRBV5-1
J gene: TRBJ2-7
clone size: once
D gene: TRBD1
CDR3 protein: CASSPRGAQGKKQYF
CDR3 DNA: TGCGCCAGCAGCCCCAGAGGGGCACAGGGGAAGAAGCAGTACTTC

V gene: TRBV10-1
J gene: TRBJ2-7
clone size: once
D gene: TRBD1
CDR3 protein: CASSEDGTGGYEQYF
CDR3 DNA: TGCGCCAGCAGTGAGGACGGGACAGGGGGCTACGAGCAGTACTTC

V gene: TRBV5-1
J gene: TRBJ2-5
clone size: few
D gene: .
CDR3 protein: CASSVTGTAYQETQYF
CDR3 DNA: TGCGCCAGCAGCGTAACCGGGACTGCGTACCAAGAGACCCAGTACTTC

V gene: TRBV3-1/TRBV3-2
J gene: TRBJ1-2
clone size: once
D gene: .
CDR3 protein: CASSQDIWLVGEVVSPRLYGYTF
CDR3 DNA: TGTGCCAGCAGCCAAGATATTTGGTTGGTTGGAGAGGTCGTGTCCCCGAGACTCTATGGCTACACCTTC

V gene: TRBV18
J gene: TRBJ1-2
clone size: .
D gene: TRBD1
CDR3 protein: CASSPTGPNYGYTF
CDR3 DNA: TGTGCCAGCTCACCGACAGGGCCTAACTATGGCTACACCTTC

V gene: TRBV19
J gene: TRBJ2-2
clone size: .
D gene: TRBD2
CDR3 protein: CASSMKVAGVGNTGELFF
CDR3 DNA: TGTGCCAGTAGTATGAAAGTAGCGGGGGTAGGGAACACCGGGGAGCTGTTTTTT

V gene: TRBV7-8
J gene: TRBJ2-7
clone size: .
D gene: TRBD2
CDR3 protein: CASNYVAGSNYEQYF
CDR3 DNA: TGTGCCTCCAACTATGTAGCGGGGTCCAACTACGAGCAGTACTTC

V gene: TRBV27
J gene: TRBJ2-1
clone size: many
D gene: .
CDR3 protein: CASSPTKLFEQFF
CDR3 DNA: TGTGCCAGCAGTCCAACAAAGTTATTTGAGCAGTTCTTC

V gene: TRBV6-6
J gene: TRBJ1-2
clone size: .
D gene: TRBD1
CDR3 protein: CASSYSIGQGHGYTF
CDR3 DNA: TGTGCCAGCAGTTACTCGATAGGACAGGGGCATGGCTACACCTTC

V gene: TRBV19
J gene: TRBJ2-5
clone size: .
D gene: .
CDR3 protein: CASSRAVGETQYF
CDR3 DNA: TGTGCCAGTTCGCGGGCCGTTGGGGAGACCCAGTACTTC

V gene: TRBV14
J gene: TRBJ2-2
clone size: .
D gene: .
CDR3 protein: CASSQGGRESTGELFF
CDR3 DNA: TGTGCCAGCAGCCAAGGTGGCAGGGAAAGCACCGGGGAGCTGTTTTTT

V gene: TRBV27
J gene: TRBJ2-2
clone size: .
D gene: TRBD2
CDR3 protein: CASSLSTGGRVRPNTGELFF
CDR3 DNA: TGTGCCAGCAGTTTATCCACGGGGGGGAGGGTTCGACCGAACACCGGGGAGCTGTTTTTT

V gene: TRBV5-6
J gene: TRBJ1-5
clone size: .
D gene: TRBD1
CDR3 protein: CASSLEGAGNQPQHF
CDR3 DNA: TGTGCCAGCAGCTTGGAGGGGGCTGGCAATCAGCCCCAGCATTTT

V gene: TRBV27
J gene: TRBJ2-6
clone size: .
D gene: .
CDR3 protein: CASRSISGANVLTF
CDR3 DNA: TGTGCCAGCAGGAGTATCTCTGGGGCCAACGTCCTGACTTTC

V gene: TRBV27
J gene: TRBJ1-1
clone size: .
D gene: .
CDR3 protein: CASTFIGGTEAFF
CDR3 DNA: TGTGCCAGCACTTTCATCGGGGGCACTGAAGCTTTCTTT

V gene: TRBV7-2
J gene: TRBJ1-6
clone size: .
D gene: .
CDR3 protein: CASSEGDLRSSPLHF
CDR3 DNA: TGTGCCAGCAGCGAGGGGGACCTCAGAAGTTCACCCCTCCACTTT

V gene: TRBV3-1/TRBV3-2
J gene: TRBJ2-7
clone size: .
D gene: .
CDR3 protein: CASSQSGSYEQYF
CDR3 DNA: TGTGCCAGCAGCCAATCAGGGTCCTACGAGCAGTACTTC

V gene: TRBV6-2/TRBV6-3
J gene: TRBJ1-3
clone size: .
D gene: .
CDR3 protein: CASSILGSSGNTIYF
CDR3 DNA: TGTGCCAGCAGTATCCTCGGGAGCTCTGGAAACACCATATATTTT

V gene: TRBV18
J gene: TRBJ2-6
clone size: .
D gene: .
CDR3 protein: CASSRTEVSGANVLTF
CDR3 DNA: TGTGCCAGCTCGAGGACAGAGGTCTCTGGGGCCAACGTCCTGACTTTC

V gene: TRBV6-6
J gene: TRBJ1-2
clone size: .
D gene: .
CDR3 protein: CASSPPGGAYGYTF
CDR3 DNA: TGTGCCAGCAGCCCCCCGGGGGGGGCCTATGGCTACACCTTC

V gene: TRBV2
J gene: TRBJ2-1
clone size: .
D gene: TRBD2
CDR3 protein: CASSSGTSGVSVF
CDR3 DNA: TGTGCCAGCAGTAGTGGGACTAGCGGGGTGTCGGTCTTC

V gene: TRBV14
J gene: TRBJ1-1
clone size: .
D gene: .
CDR3 protein: CASSRQGYTEAFF
CDR3 DNA: TGTGCCAGCAGCCGTCAGGGATACACTGAAGCTTTCTTT

V gene: TRBV27
J gene: TRBJ2-7
clone size: .
D gene: TRBD1
CDR3 protein: CASRPPGQGYEQYF
CDR3 DNA: TGTGCCAGCAGACCCCCGGGACAGGGGTACGAGCAGTACTTC

V gene: TRBV11-2
J gene: TRBJ1-1
clone size: .
D gene: .
CDR3 protein: CASSLVGRAEAFF
CDR3 DNA: TGTGCCAGCAGCTTAGTAGGCAGGGCTGAAGCTTTCTTT

V gene: TRBV9
J gene: TRBJ1-1
clone size: .
D gene: TRBD1
CDR3 protein: CASSVQQGARKSAFF
CDR3 DNA: TGTGCCAGCAGCGTACAACAGGGGGCGCGTAAGTCAGCTTTCTTT

V gene: TRBV19
J gene: TRBJ1-5
clone size: .
D gene: .
CDR3 protein: CASKFRQNGVNQPQHF
CDR3 DNA: TGTGCCAGTAAATTTAGGCAAAATGGAGTCAATCAGCCCCAGCATTTT

V gene: TRBV21-1
J gene: TRBJ1-5
clone size: once
D gene: .
CDR3 protein: CASSKRTNSDQPQHF
CDR3 DNA: TGTGCCAGCAGCAAGCGGACAAACTCTGACCAGCCCCAGCATTTT

V gene: TRBV2
J gene: TRBJ2-1
clone size: .
D gene: .
CDR3 protein: CASSSQGSFTYNEQFF
CDR3 DNA: TGTGCCAGCAGCTCACAGGGCTCCTTCACCTACAATGAGCAGTTCTTC

V gene: TRBV27
J gene: TRBJ2-7
clone size: .
D gene: TRBD2
CDR3 protein: CASSLGGLAGFYEQYF
CDR3 DNA: TGTGCCAGCAGTTTAGGCGGACTAGCGGGGTTCTACGAGCAGTACTTC

V gene: TRBV5-1
J gene: TRBJ2-7
clone size: .
D gene: TRBD2
CDR3 protein: CASSLESGGYSYEQYF
CDR3 DNA: TGCGCCAGCAGCTTGGAGAGCGGGGGCTACTCCTACGAGCAGTACTTC

V gene: TRBV6-5
J gene: TRBJ2-1
clone size: .
D gene: .
CDR3 protein: CASSIQNTDYNEQFF
CDR3 DNA: TGTGCCAGCAGTATACAGAACACAGACTACAATGAGCAGTTCTTC

V gene: TRBV4-2
J gene: TRBJ2-3
clone size: .
D gene: TRBD2
CDR3 protein: CASSPSGGLTDTQYF
CDR3 DNA: TGTGCCAGCAGCCCGAGCGGGGGTTTAACAGATACGCAGTATTTT

V gene: TRBV4-2
J gene: TRBJ2-7
clone size: .
D gene: TRBD2
CDR3 protein: CASSQDRGGASYEQYF
CDR3 DNA: TGTGCCAGCAGCCAAGATCGGGGGGGGGCCTCCTACGAGCAGTACTTC

V gene: TRBV4-3
J gene: TRBJ1-2
clone size: .
D gene: .
CDR3 protein: CASSREGYGPGGYTF
CDR3 DNA: TGCGCCAGCAGCCGGGAGGGCTACGGGCCGGGTGGCTACACCTTC

V gene: TRBV6-2/TRBV6-3
J gene: TRBJ2-1
clone size: .
D gene: TRBD2
CDR3 protein: CASSYLAGEWDEQFF
CDR3 DNA: TGTGCCAGCAGTTACTTGGCGGGGGAGTGGGATGAGCAGTTCTTC

V gene: TRBV6-5
J gene: TRBJ1-2
clone size: .
D gene: .
CDR3 protein: CASSYRPSGGYTF
CDR3 DNA: TGTGCCAGCAGTTATAGGCCTTCAGGGGGCTACACCTTC

V gene: TRBV11-2
J gene: TRBJ1-5
clone size: .
D gene: .
CDR3 protein: CASSLRGSNNQPQHF
CDR3 DNA: TGTGCCAGCAGCTTAAGAGGGAGTAACAATCAGCCCCAGCATTTT

V gene: TRBV27
J gene: TRBJ1-3
clone size: .
D gene: TRBD1
CDR3 protein: CASSSHGTASGNTIYF
CDR3 DNA: TGTGCCAGCAGTTCTCACGGGACAGCCTCTGGAAACACCATATATTTT

V gene: TRBV19
J gene: TRBJ2-1
clone size: .
D gene: .
CDR3 protein: CASSNRPGRYNEQFF
CDR3 DNA: TGTGCCAGTAGTAATCGCCCCGGGAGATACAATGAGCAGTTCTTC

V gene: TRBV15
J gene: TRBJ1-1
clone size: .
D gene: TRBD1
CDR3 protein: CATSSDRAAHTEAFF
CDR3 DNA: TGTGCCACCAGCAGTGACAGGGCGGCCCACACTGAAGCTTTCTTT

V gene: TRBV28
J gene: TRBJ1-3
clone size: .
D gene: .
CDR3 protein: CASSINTGNTIYF
CDR3 DNA: TGTGCCAGCAGTATAAACACTGGAAACACCATATATTTT

V gene: TRBV4-3
J gene: TRBJ2-1
clone size: .
D gene: TRBD1
CDR3 protein: CASSRSQGAFYNEQFF
CDR3 DNA: TGCGCCAGCAGCCGCTCCCAGGGGGCGTTCTACAATGAGCAGTTCTTC

V gene: TRBV28
J gene: TRBJ2-7
clone size: .
D gene: TRBD2
CDR3 protein: CASSLDLAGVGYEQYF
CDR3 DNA: TGTGCCAGCAGTTTAGATCTAGCGGGGGTCGGATACGAGCAGTACTTC

V gene: TRBV7-2
J gene: TRBJ2-2
clone size: .
D gene: .
CDR3 protein: CASSLGGGLAANTGELFF
CDR3 DNA: TGTGCCAGCAGCTTAGGGGGGGGGCTTGCCGCGAACACCGGGGAGCTGTTTTTT

V gene: TRBV7-3
J gene: TRBJ2-7
clone size: .
D gene: TRBD1
CDR3 protein: CASSPGQGMGRVIF
CDR3 DNA: TGTGCCAGCAGCCCGGGACAGGGTATGGGGAGGGTGATCTTC

V gene: TRBV20-1
J gene: TRBJ2-7
clone size: .
D gene: .
CDR3 protein: CSASPPSGGTYEQYF
CDR3 DNA: TGCAGTGCTAGTCCCCCTTCCGGAGGGACCTACGAGCAGTACTTC

V gene: TRBV6-2/TRBV6-3
J gene: TRBJ2-2
clone size: .
D gene: TRBD1
CDR3 protein: CASSPDRVTTGELFF
CDR3 DNA: TGTGCCAGCAGTCCGGACAGGGTAACCACCGGGGAGCTGTTTTTT

V gene: TRBV7-8
J gene: TRBJ2-5
clone size: few
D gene: TRBD2
CDR3 protein: CASSPAGGPLETQYF
CDR3 DNA: TGTGCCAGCAGCCCTGCGGGGGGGCCTTTAGAGACCCAGTACTTC

V gene: TRBV5-6
J gene: TRBJ2-7
clone size: .
D gene: .
CDR3 protein: CASSLGQRYEQYF
CDR3 DNA: TGTGCCAGCAGCCTCGGACAGAGGTACGAGCAGTACTTC

V gene: TRBV4-2
J gene: TRBJ2-7
clone size: .
D gene: TRBD2
CDR3 protein: CASSQESGAGGSSYEQYF
CDR3 DNA: TGTGCCAGCAGCCAAGAGAGCGGGGCCGGCGGCAGCTCCTACGAGCAGTACTTC

V gene: TRBV18
J gene: TRBJ2-5
clone size: .
D gene: .
CDR3 protein: CASSLGLARETQYF
CDR3 DNA: TGTGCCAGCTCACTGGGGTTAGCGAGAGAGACCCAGTACTTC